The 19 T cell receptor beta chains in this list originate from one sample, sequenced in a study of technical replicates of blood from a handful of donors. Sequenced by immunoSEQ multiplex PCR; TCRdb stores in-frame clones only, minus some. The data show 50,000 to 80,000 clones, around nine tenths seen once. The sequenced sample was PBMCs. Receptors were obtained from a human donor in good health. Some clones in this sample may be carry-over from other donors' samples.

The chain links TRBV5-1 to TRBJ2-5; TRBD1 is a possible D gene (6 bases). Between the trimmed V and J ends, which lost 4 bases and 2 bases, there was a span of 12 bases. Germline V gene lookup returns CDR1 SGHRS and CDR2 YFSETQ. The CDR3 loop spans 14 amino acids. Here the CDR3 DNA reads TGCGCCAGCAGCCGGTCGACAGGTCAAGAGACCCAGTACTTC. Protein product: CASSRSTGQETQYF.

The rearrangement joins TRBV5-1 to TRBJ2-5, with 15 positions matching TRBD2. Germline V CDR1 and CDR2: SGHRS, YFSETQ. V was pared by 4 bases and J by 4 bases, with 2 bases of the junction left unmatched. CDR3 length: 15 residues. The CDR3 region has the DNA TGCGCCAGCAGCGGGGGACTAGCGGGAGGAGAGACCCAGTACTTC. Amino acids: CASSGGLAGGETQYF.

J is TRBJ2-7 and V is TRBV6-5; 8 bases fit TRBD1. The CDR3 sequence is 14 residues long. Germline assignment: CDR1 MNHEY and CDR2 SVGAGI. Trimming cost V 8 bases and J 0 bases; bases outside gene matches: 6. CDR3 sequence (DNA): TGTGCCAGCCCTGGGGACAGGAGCTCCTACGAGCAGTACTTC. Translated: CASPGDRSSYEQYF.

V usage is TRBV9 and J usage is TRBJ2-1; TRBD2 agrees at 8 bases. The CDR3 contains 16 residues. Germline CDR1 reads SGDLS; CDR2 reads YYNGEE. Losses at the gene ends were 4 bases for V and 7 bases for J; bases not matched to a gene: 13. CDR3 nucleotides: TGTGCCAGCAGCACCACCGGGACTAGATGGGGGAATGAGCAGTTCTTC. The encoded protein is CASSTTGTRWGNEQFF. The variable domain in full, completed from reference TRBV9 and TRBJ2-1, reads DSGVTQTPKHLITATGQRVTLRCSPRSGDLSVYWYQQSLDQGLQFLIQYYNGEERAKGNILERFSAQQFPDLHSELNLSSLELGDSALYFCASSTTGTRWGNEQFFGPGTRLTVL.

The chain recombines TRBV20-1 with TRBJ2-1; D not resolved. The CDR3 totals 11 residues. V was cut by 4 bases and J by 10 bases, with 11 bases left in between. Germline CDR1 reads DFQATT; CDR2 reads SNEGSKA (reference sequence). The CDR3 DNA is TGCAGTGCTATTGAGCGTAAAGAGCAGTTCTTC. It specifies CSAIERKEQFF.

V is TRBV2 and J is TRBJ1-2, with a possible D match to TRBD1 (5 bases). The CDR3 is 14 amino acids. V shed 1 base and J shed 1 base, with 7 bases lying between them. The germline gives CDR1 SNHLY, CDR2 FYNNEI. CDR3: CASSEVQGNYGYTF. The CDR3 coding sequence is TGTGCCAGCAGTGAAGTCCAGGGTAACTATGGCTACACCTTC.

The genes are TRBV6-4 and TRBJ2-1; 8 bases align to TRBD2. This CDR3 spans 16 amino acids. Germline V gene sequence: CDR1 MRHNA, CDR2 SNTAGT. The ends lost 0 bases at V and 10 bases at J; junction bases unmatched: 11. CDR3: CASSDSEWREVGEQFF. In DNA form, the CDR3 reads TGTGCCAGCAGTGACTCAGAGTGGCGGGAGGTCGGGGAGCAGTTCTTC.

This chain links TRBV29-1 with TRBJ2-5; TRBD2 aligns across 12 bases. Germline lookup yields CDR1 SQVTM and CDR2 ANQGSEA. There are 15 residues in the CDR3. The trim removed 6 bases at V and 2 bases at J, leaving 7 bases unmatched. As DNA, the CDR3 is TGCAGCGTCGGACTAGCGGGGCTTCCACAAGAGACCCAGTACTTC. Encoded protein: CSVGLAGLPQETQYF.

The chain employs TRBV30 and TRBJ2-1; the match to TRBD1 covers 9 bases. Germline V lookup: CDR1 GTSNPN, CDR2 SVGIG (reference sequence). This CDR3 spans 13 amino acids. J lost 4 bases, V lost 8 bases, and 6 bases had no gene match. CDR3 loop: CAGDRGGYNEQFF. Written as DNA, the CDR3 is TGTGCCGGCGACAGGGGGGGGTACAATGAGCAGTTCTTC.

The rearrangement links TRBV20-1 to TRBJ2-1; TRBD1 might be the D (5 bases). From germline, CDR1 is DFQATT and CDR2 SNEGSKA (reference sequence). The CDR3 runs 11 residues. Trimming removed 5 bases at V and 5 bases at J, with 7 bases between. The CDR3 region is CSAPDNNEQFF. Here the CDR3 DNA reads TGCAGTGCTCCGGACAACAATGAGCAGTTCTTC.

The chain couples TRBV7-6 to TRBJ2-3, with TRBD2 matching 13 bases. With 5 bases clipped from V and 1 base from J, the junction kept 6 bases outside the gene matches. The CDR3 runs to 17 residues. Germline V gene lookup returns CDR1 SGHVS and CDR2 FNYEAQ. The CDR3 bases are TGTGCCAGCAGCCCTCACGGACTAGCGGGGGGCACAGATACGCAGTATTTT. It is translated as CASSPHGLAGGTDTQYF.

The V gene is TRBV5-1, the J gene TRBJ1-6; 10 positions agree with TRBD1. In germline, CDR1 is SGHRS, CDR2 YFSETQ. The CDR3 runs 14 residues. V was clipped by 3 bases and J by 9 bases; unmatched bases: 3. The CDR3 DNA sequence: TGCGCCAGCAGCTACCGGGACAGGGGTTCACCCCTCCACTTT. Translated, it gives CASSYRDRGSPLHF.

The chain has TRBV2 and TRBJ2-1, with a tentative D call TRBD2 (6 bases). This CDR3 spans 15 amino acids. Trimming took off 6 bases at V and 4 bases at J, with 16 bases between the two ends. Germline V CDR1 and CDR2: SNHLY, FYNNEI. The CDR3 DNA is TGTGCCAGCAGGAGCGACGGGGGTGAATACAATGAGCAGTTCTTC. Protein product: CASRSDGGEYNEQFF.

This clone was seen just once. For the CDR3, the DNA is TGTGCCAGCAGTTGGGGACATGCCTACGAGCAGTACTTC. This codes for CASSWGHAYEQYF. V gene TRBV27 combines with J gene TRBJ2-7, with D perhaps matching TRBD1 (6 bases). Germline assignment: CDR1 MNHEY and CDR2 SMNVEV (reference sequence). The CDR3 is 13 residues long. Deletions cut 4 bases from V and 2 bases from J, with 9 bases between.

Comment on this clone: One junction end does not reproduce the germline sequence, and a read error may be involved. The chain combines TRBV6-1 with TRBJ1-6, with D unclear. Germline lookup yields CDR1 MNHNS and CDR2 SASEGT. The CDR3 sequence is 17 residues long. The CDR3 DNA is TGTGCCAGCACTGAAAAAAACTGGAGCTCCTATAATTCACCCCTCCACTTT. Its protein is CASTEKNWSSYNSPLHF.

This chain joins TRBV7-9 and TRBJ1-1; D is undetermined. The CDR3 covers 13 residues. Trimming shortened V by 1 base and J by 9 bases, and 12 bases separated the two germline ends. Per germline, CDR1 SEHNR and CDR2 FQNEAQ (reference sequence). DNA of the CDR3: TGTGCCAGCAGCTTAGTTGGGAGCATACAAGCTTTCTTT. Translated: CASSLVGSIQAFF.

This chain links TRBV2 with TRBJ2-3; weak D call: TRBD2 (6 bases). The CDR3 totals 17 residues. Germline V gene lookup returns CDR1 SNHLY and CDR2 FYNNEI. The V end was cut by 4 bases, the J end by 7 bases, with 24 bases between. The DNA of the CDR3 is TGTGCCAGCAGTGGGGGGACGTATCTCACGGGGGTCCATACGCAGTATTTT. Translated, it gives CASSGGTYLTGVHTQYF.

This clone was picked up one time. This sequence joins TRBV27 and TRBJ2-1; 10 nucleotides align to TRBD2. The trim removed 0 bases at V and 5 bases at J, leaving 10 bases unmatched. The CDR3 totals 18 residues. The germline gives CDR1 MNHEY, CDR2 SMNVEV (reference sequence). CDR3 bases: TGTGCCAGCAGTTTATCGGTAATAGCGGGAGGATGGAACAATGAGCAGTTCTTC. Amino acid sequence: CASSLSVIAGGWNNEQFF.

In nucleotides, the CDR3 is TGTGCCAGAAGCTTAACCCGCCGCCCTAGCGGGAGCACCTACGAGCAGTACTTC. As protein: CARSLTRRPSGSTYEQYF. The chain joins TRBV7-5 to TRBJ2-7; the table names TRBD2, a call not compared with the DNA. TRBV7-5 is described as a pseudogene. The CDR3 is made up of 18 amino acids.